The entry that follows covers one T cell receptor beta chain sequence. Its antigen is unidentified. Original methodology: Because ImmunoSEQ provided only junction sequences with no quality scores, the filtering differed. Method: immunoSEQ multiplex PCR; TCRdb's copy keeps in-frame clones and lacks some. Clonal size and the V and J genes are those of that table, whereas D and trimming came from the DNA. This table has 1 million to 1.3 million clones, around 82% appearing once. This CDR3 has 16 amino acids. Trimming removed 1 base from V and 3 bases from J, with 15 bases in between. The germline V gene encodes CDR1 LGHNA and CDR2 YSLEER. The data derive from a study of shared clonotypes between healthy human individuals. Study at large: Per-donor plates numbered three CD4 naive, three CD4 memory, two CD8 naive and one CD8 memory.

Study results and caveats: Incomplete sequencing of sorted subsets was indicated by rarefaction despite large depth.

Splitting the CD4+ cells yielded a CD45RA+ naive subset and a CD45RA-negative memory subset. This clonotype originated in a man aged 18-30 years in good health. Some clones in this sample may be carry-over from other donors' samples. The chain is built from TRBV4-3 and TRBJ2-5; D not resolved. Sequenced sample: memory CD4+ T cells from PBMCs. Specified subset: CD45RA-negative fraction. The CDR3 bases are TGCGCCAGCAGCCAAGGACCCCTCCTGATAGAAGAGACCCAGTACTTC. Its protein product is CASSQGPLLIEETQYF.